The rows below give T cell receptor beta chains drawn from one sample of a study of OX40 agonist ivuxolimab in advanced cancers. The data were produced by immunoSEQ multiplex PCR, yet TCRdb's version contains in-frame clones alone and is incomplete. This table has roughly 70,000 clones, around nine tenths appearing once. The sample was CD4+ or CD8+ T cells sorted from blood, taken in a trial of the OX40 agonist ivuxolimab. Receptors originate from an adult with an advanced solid tumor such as melanoma, head and neck, liver or kidney cancer. Both conserved end residues are trimmed from each CDR3.

v_call: TRBV4-1; cdr3_aa: ASSQDRGGVLYNEQF
v_call: TRBV27; cdr3_aa: ASSPALLVYEQY
v_call: TRBV12-5; cdr3_aa: ASGSREAYNEQF
v_call: TRBV15; cdr3_aa: ATSVLRGSTEAF
v_call: TRBV11-2; cdr3_aa: ASSLGVATTDTQY
v_call: TRBV5-6; cdr3_aa: ASSLQLMEQY
v_call: TRBV15; cdr3_aa: ATSRDGTGGTEAF
v_call: TRBV28; cdr3_aa: ASSPRIDPSEQY
v_call: TRBV30; cdr3_aa: AWSLGASNQPQH
v_call: TRBV25-1; cdr3_aa: ASSEYEGLEKLF
v_call: TRBV9; cdr3_aa: ASSTGRWDTEAF
v_call: TRBV11-2; cdr3_aa: ASSDTGYSNTGELF
v_call: TRBV27; cdr3_aa: ASSPINTDTQY
v_call: TRBV5-6; cdr3_aa: ASSATLWPDYEQY
v_call: TRBV20-1; cdr3_aa: SATQNYEQY
v_call: TRBV7-9; cdr3_aa: ASSPLTGGPSNEQF
v_call: TRBV5-1; cdr3_aa: ASSSQGVTNEKLF
v_call: TRBV27; cdr3_aa: ASSLSVSSYNEQF
v_call: TRBV6-6; cdr3_aa: ASSDPGQGDYGYT
v_call: TRBV30; cdr3_aa: AWSEPRGGGDEQY
v_call: TRBV27; cdr3_aa: ASSLYAAGENEQF
v_call: TRBV4-3; cdr3_aa: ASSQPLNPGELF
v_call: TRBV7-9; cdr3_aa: ASSFPLGPDRVPNTEAF
v_call: TRBV21-1; cdr3_aa: ASSKSGLAGVYEQY
v_call: TRBV6-5; cdr3_aa: ASSLDRGAYNEQF
v_call: TRBV6-1; cdr3_aa: ASSGPLGLAGYGYT
v_call: TRBV7-3; cdr3_aa: ASSFGGPEAF
v_call: TRBV30; cdr3_aa: AWSRRDTRSYEQY
v_call: TRBV30; cdr3_aa: AWSEIDNSPLH
v_call: TRBV6-5; cdr3_aa: ASSAGRGNEQF
v_call: TRBV4-3; cdr3_aa: ASSQGDRGSYEQY
v_call: TRBV6-5; cdr3_aa: ASSNTEINEQF
v_call: TRBV18; cdr3_aa: ASSPGSSDTEAF
v_call: TRBV6-5; cdr3_aa: ASSYDSTGELF
v_call: TRBV11-2; cdr3_aa: ASSSGYTEAF
v_call: TRBV10-1; cdr3_aa: ATRGRASSYEQY
v_call: TRBV7-9; cdr3_aa: ASSLAQGAGNTIY
v_call: TRBV21-1; cdr3_aa: ASSKEEGQVNEKLF
v_call: TRBV9; cdr3_aa: ASSLEAGGPDEQY
v_call: TRBV27; cdr3_aa: ASSLMVGGFHEQY
v_call: TRBV7-3; cdr3_aa: ASSSVEGGAGEQF
v_call: TRBV4-3; cdr3_aa: ASSQEYPPGGFGTEAF
v_call: TRBV19; cdr3_aa: ASSSTRLGRGTEAF